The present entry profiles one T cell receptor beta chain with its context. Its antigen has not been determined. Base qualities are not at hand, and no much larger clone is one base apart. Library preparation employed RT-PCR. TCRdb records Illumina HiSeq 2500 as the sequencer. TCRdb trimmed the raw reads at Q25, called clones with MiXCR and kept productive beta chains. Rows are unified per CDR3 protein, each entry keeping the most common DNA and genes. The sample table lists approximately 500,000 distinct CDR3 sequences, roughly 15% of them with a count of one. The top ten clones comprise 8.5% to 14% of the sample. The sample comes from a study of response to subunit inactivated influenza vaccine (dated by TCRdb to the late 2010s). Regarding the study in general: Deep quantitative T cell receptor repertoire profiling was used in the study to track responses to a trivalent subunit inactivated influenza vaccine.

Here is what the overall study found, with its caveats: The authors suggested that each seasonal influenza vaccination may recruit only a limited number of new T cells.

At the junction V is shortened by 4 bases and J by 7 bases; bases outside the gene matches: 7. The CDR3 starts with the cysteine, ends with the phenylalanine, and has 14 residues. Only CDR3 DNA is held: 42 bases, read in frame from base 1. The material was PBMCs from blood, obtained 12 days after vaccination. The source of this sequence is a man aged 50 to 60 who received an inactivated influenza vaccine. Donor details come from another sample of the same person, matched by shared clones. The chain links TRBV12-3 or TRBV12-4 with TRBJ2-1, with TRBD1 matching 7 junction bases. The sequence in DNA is TGTGCCAGCAGTTCACCGGGACAGATGAATGAGCAGTTCTTC. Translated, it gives CASSSPGQMNEQFF.